The source of this T cell receptor (beta chain) is a study of blood T cell repertoires in COVID-19. Study summary: Acute and convalescent COVID-19 samples came from the United States, Italy and Spain.

Authors' methods: Reference gene primer amplification gave nucleated cell count estimates. Produced via immunoSEQ multiplex PCR; TCRdb's table is partial and in-frame only. D and trimming were read from the DNA, whereas the V and J calls and clone size are those reported in that table. The sample records under 250,000 clones, about 79% being singletons. Unmatched junction bases numbered 5, after V lost 5 bases and J lost 6 bases. CDR1 is SQVTM and CDR2 is ANQGSEA in the germline V gene. The CDR3 contains 13 residues. The sequenced material came from peripheral blood. V gene TRBV29-1 combines with J gene TRBJ1-5, with 9 bases identical to TRBD1. This TCR came from a man aged 50 to 60 with active or convalescent COVID-19. CDR3 DNA sequence: TGCAGCGTTCCCGGGACAGGGAGTCAGCCCCAGCATTTT. Translated: CSVPGTGSQPQHF.